Below, 2 T cell receptor beta chains from the same sample are listed, as sequenced in a study of cytomegalovirus exposure and HLA in healthy donors. Libraries were prepared by immunoSEQ multiplex PCR; TCRdb keeps only in-frame clonotypes and omits some of them. The repertoire consists of about 140,000 clones, with more than 85% occurring once and the leading ten covering approximately 10%. The sequencing sample was made of PBMCs. The receptors come from a man younger than 30 in good health and CMV-seropositive.

The chain couples TRBV5-1 to TRBJ1-4; no clear D. Deletions cut 1 base from V and 5 bases from J, with 9 bases between. Germline values: CDR1 SGHRS, CDR2 YFSETQ. The CDR3 runs 14 residues. The CDR3 spells CASSLFGENEKLFF. CDR3 coding DNA: TGCGCCAGCAGCTTGTTTGGGGAGAATGAAAAACTGTTTTTT. Full variable domain (rest looked up from reference TRBV5-1 and TRBJ1-4): KAGVTQTPRYLIKTRGQQVTLSCSPISGHRSVSWYQQTPGQGLQFLFEYFSETQRNKGNFPGRFSGRQFSNSRSEMNVSTLELGDSALYLCASSLFGENEKLFFGSGTQLSVL.

V and J are TRBV5-1 and TRBJ1-3; 8 nucleotides line up with TRBD1. V dropped 0 bases and J dropped 2; count of bases not matched to a gene: 1. Germline values: CDR1 SGHRS, CDR2 YFSETQ. The CDR3 extends over 15 amino acids. The CDR3, as DNA: TGCGCCAGCAGCTTGGACAGGGGGACTGGAAACACCATATATTTT. Its translation: CASSLDRGTGNTIYF.